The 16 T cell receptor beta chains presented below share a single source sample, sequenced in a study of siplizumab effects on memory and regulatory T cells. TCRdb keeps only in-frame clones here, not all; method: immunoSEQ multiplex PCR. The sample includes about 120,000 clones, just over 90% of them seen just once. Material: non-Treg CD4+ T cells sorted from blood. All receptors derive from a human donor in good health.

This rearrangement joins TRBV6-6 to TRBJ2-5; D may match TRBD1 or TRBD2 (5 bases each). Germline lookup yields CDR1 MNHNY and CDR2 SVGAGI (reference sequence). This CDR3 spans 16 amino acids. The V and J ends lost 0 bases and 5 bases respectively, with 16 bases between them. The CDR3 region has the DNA TGTGCCAGCAGTTACTCCGGGACCAATTCACGGGAGACCCAGTACTTC. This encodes CASSYSGTNSRETQYF.

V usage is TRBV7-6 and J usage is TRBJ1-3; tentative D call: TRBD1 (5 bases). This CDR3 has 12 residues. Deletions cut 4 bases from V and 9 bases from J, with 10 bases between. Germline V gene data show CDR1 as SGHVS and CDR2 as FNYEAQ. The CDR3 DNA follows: TGTGCCAGCAGCTCATCGGGGGGCACCATATATTTT. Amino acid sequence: CASSSSGGTIYF.

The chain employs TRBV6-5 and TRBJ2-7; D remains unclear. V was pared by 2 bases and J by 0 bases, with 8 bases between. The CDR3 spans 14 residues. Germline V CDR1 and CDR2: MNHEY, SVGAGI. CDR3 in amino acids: CASSYRQVSYEQYF. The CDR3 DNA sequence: TGTGCCAGCAGTTACCGCCAGGTCTCCTACGAGCAGTACTTC.

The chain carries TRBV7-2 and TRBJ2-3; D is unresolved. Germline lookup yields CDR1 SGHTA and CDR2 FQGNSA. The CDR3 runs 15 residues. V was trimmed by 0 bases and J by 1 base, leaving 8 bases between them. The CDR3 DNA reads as TGTGCCAGCAGCTTAGCAGGGCTTGGCACAGATACGCAGTATTTT. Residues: CASSLAGLGTDTQYF. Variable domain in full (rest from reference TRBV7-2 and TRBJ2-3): GAGVSQSPSNKVTEKGKDVELRCDPISGHTALYWYRQSLGQGLEFLIYFQGNSAPDKSGLPSDRFSAERTGGSVSTLTIQRTQQEDSAVYLCASSLAGLGTDTQYFGPGTRLTVL.

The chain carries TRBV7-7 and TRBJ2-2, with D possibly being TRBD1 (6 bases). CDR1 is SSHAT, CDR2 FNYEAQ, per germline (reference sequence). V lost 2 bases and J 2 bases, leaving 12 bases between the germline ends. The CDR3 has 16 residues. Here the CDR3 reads CASSLSAGVNTGELFF. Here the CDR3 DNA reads TGTGCCAGCAGCTTAAGTGCAGGGGTTAACACCGGGGAGCTGTTTTTT.

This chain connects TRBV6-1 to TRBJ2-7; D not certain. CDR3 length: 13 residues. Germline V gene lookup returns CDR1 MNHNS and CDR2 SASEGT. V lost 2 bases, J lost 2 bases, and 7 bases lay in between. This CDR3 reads CASSEPLPYEQYF. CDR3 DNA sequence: TGTGCCAGCAGTGAACCTCTCCCCTACGAGCAGTACTTC.

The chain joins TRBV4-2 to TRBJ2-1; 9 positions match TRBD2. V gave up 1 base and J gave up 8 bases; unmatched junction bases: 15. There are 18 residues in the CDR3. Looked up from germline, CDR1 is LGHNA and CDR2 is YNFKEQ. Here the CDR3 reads CASSQAGRGGALEDEQFF. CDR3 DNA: TGTGCCAGCAGCCAAGCGGGTCGCGGGGGGGCCCTCGAAGATGAGCAGTTCTTC.

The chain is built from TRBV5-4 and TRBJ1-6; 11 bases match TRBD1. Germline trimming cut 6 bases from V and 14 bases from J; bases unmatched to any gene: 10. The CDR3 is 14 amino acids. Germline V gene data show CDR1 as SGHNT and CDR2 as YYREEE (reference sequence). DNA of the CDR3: TGTGCCAGCACCGTGGACAGGGGGCAAATATCCCTCCACTTT. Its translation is CASTVDRGQISLHF.

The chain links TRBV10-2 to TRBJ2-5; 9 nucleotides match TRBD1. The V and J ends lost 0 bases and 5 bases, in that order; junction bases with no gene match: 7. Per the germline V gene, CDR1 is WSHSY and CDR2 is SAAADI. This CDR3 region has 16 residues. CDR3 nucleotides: TGCGCCAGCAGTGAGTCGGGGACAGGGTCTTTCGAGACCCAGTACTTC. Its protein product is CASSESGTGSFETQYF.

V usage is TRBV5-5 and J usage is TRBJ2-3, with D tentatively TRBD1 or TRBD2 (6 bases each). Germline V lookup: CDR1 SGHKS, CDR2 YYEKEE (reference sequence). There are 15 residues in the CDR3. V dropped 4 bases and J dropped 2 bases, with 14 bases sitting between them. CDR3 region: CASSRGGGPTDTQYF. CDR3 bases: TGTGCCAGCAGCCGGGGTGGGGGGCCCACAGATACGCAGTATTTT.

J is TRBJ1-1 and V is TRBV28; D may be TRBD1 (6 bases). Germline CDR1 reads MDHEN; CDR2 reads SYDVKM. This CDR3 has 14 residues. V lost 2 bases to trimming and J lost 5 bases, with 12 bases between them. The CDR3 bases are TGTGCCAGCAGTTTAAACAGGGAGTGGACTGAAGCTTTCTTT. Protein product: CASSLNREWTEAFF. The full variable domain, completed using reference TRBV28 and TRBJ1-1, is DVKVTQSSRYLVKRTGEKVFLECVQDMDHENMFWYRQDPGLGLRLIYFSYDVKMKEKGDIPEGYSVSREKKERFSLILESASTNQTSMYLCASSLNREWTEAFFGQGTRLTVV.

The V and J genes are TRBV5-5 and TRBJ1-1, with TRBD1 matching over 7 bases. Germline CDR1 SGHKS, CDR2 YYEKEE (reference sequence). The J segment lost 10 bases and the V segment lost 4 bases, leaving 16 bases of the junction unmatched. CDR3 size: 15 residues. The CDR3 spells CASSKGQEVAPRAFF. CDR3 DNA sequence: TGTGCCAGCAGCAAAGGACAGGAGGTAGCCCCAAGAGCTTTCTTT.

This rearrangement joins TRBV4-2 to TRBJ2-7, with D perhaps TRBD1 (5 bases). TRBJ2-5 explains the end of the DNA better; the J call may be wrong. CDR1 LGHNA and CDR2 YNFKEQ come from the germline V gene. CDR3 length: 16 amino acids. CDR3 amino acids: CASSQDPGQNQETQYF. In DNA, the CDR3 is TGTGCCAGCAGCCAAGATCCAGGGCAGAATCAAGAGACCCAGTACTTC.

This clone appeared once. DNA for the CDR3: TGTGCCAGCTCACCGGTGAGCGGGACAGATATCGACTACACCTTC. Amino acids: CASSPVSGTDIDYTF. This chain connects TRBV18 to TRBJ1-2, with 7 bases fitting TRBD1. The CDR3 covers 15 residues. Unmatched junction bases numbered 14, after V lost 3 bases and J lost 10 bases. Germline values: CDR1 KGHSH, CDR2 LQKENI. The entire variable domain, with the rest obtained from reference TRBV18 and TRBJ1-2, is as follows: NAGVMQNPRHLVRRRGQEARLRCSPMKGHSHVYWYRQLPEEGLKFMVYLQKENIIDESGMPKERFSAEFPKEGPSILRIQQVVRGDSAAYFCASSPVSGTDIDYTFGSGTRLTVV.

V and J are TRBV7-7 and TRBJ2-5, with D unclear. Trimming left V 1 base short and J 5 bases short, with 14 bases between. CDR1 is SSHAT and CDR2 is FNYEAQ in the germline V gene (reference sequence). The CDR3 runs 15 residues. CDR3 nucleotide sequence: TGTGCCAGCAGCTTAGAGTTCCGAAACGGGGAGACCCAGTACTTC. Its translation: CASSLEFRNGETQYF.

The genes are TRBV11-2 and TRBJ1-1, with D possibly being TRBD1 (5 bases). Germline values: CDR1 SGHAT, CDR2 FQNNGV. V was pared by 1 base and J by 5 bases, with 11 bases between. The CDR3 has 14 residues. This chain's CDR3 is CASSLAGSWTEAFF. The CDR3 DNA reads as TGTGCCAGCAGCTTAGCAGGGTCGTGGACTGAAGCTTTCTTT.